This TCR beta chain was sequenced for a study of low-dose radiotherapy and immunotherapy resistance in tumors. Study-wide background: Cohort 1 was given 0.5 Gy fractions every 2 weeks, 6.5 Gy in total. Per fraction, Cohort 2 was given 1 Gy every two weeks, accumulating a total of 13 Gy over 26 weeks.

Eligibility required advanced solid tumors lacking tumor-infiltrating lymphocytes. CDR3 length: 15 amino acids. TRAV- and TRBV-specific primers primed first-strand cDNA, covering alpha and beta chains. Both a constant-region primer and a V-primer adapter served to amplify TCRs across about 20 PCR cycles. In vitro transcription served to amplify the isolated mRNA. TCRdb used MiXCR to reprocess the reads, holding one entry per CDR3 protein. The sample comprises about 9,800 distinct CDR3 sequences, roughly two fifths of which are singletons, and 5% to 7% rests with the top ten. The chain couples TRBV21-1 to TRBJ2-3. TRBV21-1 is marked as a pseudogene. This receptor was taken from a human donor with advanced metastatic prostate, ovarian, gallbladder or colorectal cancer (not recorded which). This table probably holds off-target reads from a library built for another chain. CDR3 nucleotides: TGTGCCAGCAGCAAATTGGGCAGATGGACAGATACGCAGTATTTT. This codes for CASSKLGRWTDTQYF.